This T cell receptor beta chain was captured in a study of sequential checkpoint blockade in melanoma. Measured with immunoSEQ multiplex PCR; TCRdb has only the in-frame clones, and not every one. The sample has several thousand clones, roughly 24% seen once. The treatment denotes: randomized to nivolumab then ipilimumab (arm A) or the reverse (arm B). This clone appeared a few times. Germline CDR1 MDHEN, CDR2 SYDVKM. Trimming took 3 bases from V and 5 from J, leaving 8 bases between them. The CDR3 covers 13 residues. The receptor was derived from a human donor with melanoma. This chain uses TRBV28 with TRBJ2-1, with D unresolved. The material was tumor tissue (inferred from file names), obtained from a patient given nivolumab and ipilimumab in sequence. The CDR3 region has the DNA TGTGCCAGCAGTTTCAAAGGCAACAATGAGCAGTTCTTC. This gives the protein CASSFKGNNEQFF.